The clone carrying this T cell receptor beta chain was observed at least ten times. Its specificity is unknown. The germline CDR1 and CDR2 sequences are DFQATT and SNEGSKA (reference sequence). The CDR3 has 16 residues. V dropped 1 base and J dropped 4; count of bases not matched to a gene: 12. The source of the sample is a study of response to subunit inactivated influenza vaccine. Points from the study as a whole: The authors put forward the suggestion that each seasonal influenza vaccination may bring in only a limited number of new T cells.

TCRdb passed the RT-PCR reads through MiXCR, listing each CDR3 protein once. The table records around 150,000 distinct CDR3 sequences, under 13% of them present only once. The chain couples TRBV20-1 to TRBJ2-7; 8 nucleotides align to TRBD1. This TCR was sampled from a man in his fifties or sixties who received an inactivated influenza vaccine. This specimen consisted of non-naive T cells sorted from PBMCs, obtained roughly 48 days after vaccination. CDR3 in DNA: TGCAGTGCTAGAGGAGGTCGGAACAGGGGGGTTTACGAGCAGTACTTC. Translated: CSARGGRNRGVYEQYF.